This TCR beta chain came from a study of blood T cell repertoires in COVID-19. Study overall: COVID-19 samples, acute and convalescent, were from the United States, Italy and Spain. PBMCs, B-cell-depleted T cells, or T cells were the source of the cDNA or gDNA that made up the material.

Per the study methods: Amplifying reference gene primers gave estimates of nucleated cell counts. Measured with immunoSEQ multiplex PCR; TCRdb has only the in-frame clones, and not every one. V and J calls and clone size are given by that table; D and trimming were obtained from the DNA. This sample has a few hundred thousand clones, with about 82% found just once. The sequence came from a woman aged 45-65 years with acute or convalescent COVID-19. The sequencing sample was made of peripheral blood.

The CDR3 sequence: CATSRDFSTETQYF. DNA for the CDR3: TGTGCCACCAGCAGAGATTTTAGTACAGAGACCCAGTACTTC. The V gene is TRBV15, the J gene TRBJ2-5; D unresolved. This CDR3 is 14 amino acids long. Per the germline V gene, CDR1 is LNHNV and CDR2 is YYDKDF (reference sequence). Trimming left V 0 bases short and J 4 bases short, with 9 bases between.